This TCR beta chain was sequenced during a study of technical replicates of blood from several donors. Profiling relied on immunoSEQ multiplex PCR, and the TCRdb table lists in-frame clones only, not all of them. The repertoire holds more than 90,000 clones, with approximately 95% as singletons. The CDR3 loop spans 14 amino acids. V shed 0 bases and J shed 5 bases, with 6 bases lying between them. The germline V gene has CDR1 SGHNT and CDR2 YYREEE (reference sequence). The chain carries TRBV5-4 and TRBJ1-6; a possible D gene is TRBD1 (6 bases). The sequencing sample was made of T cells isolated from PBMCs. The source is a human donor in good health. The DNA of the CDR3 is TGTGCCAGCAGCTTGGGACAGGATAATTCACCCCTCCACTTT. Protein product: CASSLGQDNSPLHF.